This TCR beta chain derives from a study of blood T cell repertoires in COVID-19 (TCRdb year 2020). About the full investigation: Collaborator samples came from the United States, Italy and Spain and covered acute and convalescent phases of COVID-19. Deeply sampled blood TCRbeta repertoires from subjects exposed to, actively infected with, or recovered from COVID-19 were included in the dataset. The samples were drawn from two sources: the first 160 participants of the ongoing ImmuneRACE study, and 1,200 or so subjects contributed by 6 global collaborators. The sample metadata nearly always contained a de-identified subject ID, COVID-19 status, age in years and sex. The prospective study material was composed of cDNA or gDNA derived from T cells, B-cell-depleted T cells, or PBMCs. The repertoires were released in a freely available public database meant as a resource for research on the immune response to SARS-CoV-2. HLA class I and class II types, where available, came from metadata supplied by the sample provider rather than from assay-based typing.

The immunoSEQ Assay, a bias-controlled multiplex PCR, was used to amplify TCRbeta CDR3 regions from genomic DNA. In the paper's pipeline: The number of nucleated cells in each sample was estimated from the amplification of reference gene primers within the assay. Sequence reads were collapsed and filtered to measure the absolute abundance of every unique TCRbeta CDR3 rearrangement. For each sample, productive Simpson clonality was calculated by taking the square root of Simpson's diversity index across productive rearrangements. TCRdb carries this immuneACCESS record with in-frame sequences only. Its versions omit some clonotypes, under half of them owing to an unresolved V gene in the studies checked, with the rest unexplained. V, J and clone size were drawn from that table, and D and trimming were deduced from the DNA. The sample has about 200,000 clones on record, approximately 85% of them singletons. Together, the top ten hold 2% to 3% of the sample.

One collaborating source in Seattle enrolled patients while the patients were actively infected and followed the patients over time throughout the course of disease. Each collaborating institution followed its own protocols to collect whole blood in K2EDTA tubes. For TCRbeta analysis, collaborators shipped samples as frozen whole blood, isolated PBMCs, or DNA extracted from either of those sample types. Concerning this clone itself: Its antigen is currently not known. No base qualities exist here, and no much larger clone lies one base off it. The sample contains more than one DNA sequence encoding this CDR3.

From its cysteine to its phenylalanine, the CDR3 spans 13 amino acids. Just the 39-base CDR3 DNA is kept, in frame starting at base 1. The junction shows trimming of 2 bases on V and 1 base on J, plus 5 bases between the germline ends. Overall study results and their limits: Clinical and demographic metadata were provided uncurated, with the amount varying by source and participant.

The chain was built from TRBV12-3 or TRBV12-4 and TRBJ1-1, with the D gene uncertain. The TCR sequence derives from a woman aged 70 to 79 with COVID-19, enrolled during active disease. The sample taken for sequencing was peripheral blood. The bases read TGTGCCAGCAGTTTAACAGAGAACACTGAAGCTTTCTTT. It translates to CASSLTENTEAFF.